One and the same sample provided the 31 T cell receptor beta chains below, sequenced in a study of shared clonotypes between healthy human individuals. Using immunoSEQ multiplex PCR, the repertoire was profiled, and TCRdb retains in-frame clones only, with some absent. The sample lists about 600,000 clones, more than 95% occurring once. The sequenced sample consisted of naive CD4+ T cells sorted from blood. Regarding subset: CD45RA+ positively selected. All receptors come from a woman aged 30 to 39 in good health.

This sequence joins TRBV28 and TRBJ2-3; tentatively, D is TRBD1 (5 bases). From germline, CDR1 is MDHEN and CDR2 SYDVKM. Trimming took 3 bases from V and 2 from J, leaving 9 bases between them. There are 14 residues in the CDR3. The CDR3 bases are TGTGCCAGCAGTTTGGCAGGGATCACAGATACGCAGTATTTT. Amino acids: CASSLAGITDTQYF.

The DNA for the CDR3 is TGTGCCAGCAGTAACGAGGGAAACACTGAAGCTTTCTTT. Translated: CASSNEGNTEAFF. This chain uses TRBV2 with TRBJ1-1; D gene uncertain. Germline V gene sequence: CDR1 SNHLY, CDR2 FYNNEI. Trimming removed 5 bases from V and 2 bases from J, with 9 bases in between. This CDR3 comprises 13 residues. The full variable domain, with the rest looked up from reference TRBV2 and TRBJ1-1, is EPEVTQTPSHQVTQMGQEVILRCVPISNHLYFYWYRQILGQKVEFLVSFYNNEISEKSEIFDDQFSVERPDGSNFTLKIRSTKLEDSAMYFCASSNEGNTEAFFGQGTRLTVV.

V usage is TRBV28 and J usage is TRBJ2-5; TRBD2 aligns across 11 bases. Germline-derived CDR1 and CDR2 are MDHEN and SYDVKM. With V trimmed by 10 bases and J by 4 bases, 5 bases remained unmatched. The CDR3 is made up of 13 amino acids. CDR3 sequence reads: CATSLAGGETQYF. The CDR3 DNA follows: TGTGCCACCTCTCTAGCGGGAGGAGAGACCCAGTACTTC. The variable domain in full, completed from reference TRBV28 and TRBJ2-5, reads DVKVTQSSRYLVKRTGEKVFLECVQDMDHENMFWYRQDPGLGLRLIYFSYDVKMKEKGDIPEGYSVSREKKERFSLILESASTNQTSMYLCATSLAGGETQYFGPGTRLLVL.

This chain links TRBV10-2 with TRBJ1-1; D call uncertain. Germline assignment: CDR1 WSHSY and CDR2 SAAADI. With 2 bases removed from V and 0 bases from J, the gap between germline ends came to 10 bases. This CDR3 has 15 amino acids. The CDR3, as DNA: TGCGCCAGCAGTGAGGTGGACGACCTGAACACTGAAGCTTTCTTT. Protein product: CASSEVDDLNTEAFF.

The rearrangement links TRBV29-1 to TRBJ1-3; D gene unclear. With 3 bases removed from V and 4 bases from J, the gap between germline ends came to 7 bases. Germline loops: CDR1 SQVTM, CDR2 ANQGSEA. This CDR3 is 12 amino acids long. The CDR3 sequence is CSVEGFGNTIYF. The DNA of the CDR3 is TGCAGCGTTGAGGGGTTCGGAAACACCATATATTTT. The whole variable domain, filled in from reference TRBV29-1 and TRBJ1-3, reads SAVISQKPSRDICQRGTSLTIQCQVDSQVTMMFWYRQQPGQSLTLIATANQGSEATYESGFVIDKFPISRPNLTFSTLTVSNMSPEDSSIYLCSVEGFGNTIYFGEGSWLTVV.

This chain connects TRBV5-4 to TRBJ2-7; 13 bases line up with TRBD2. The length of the CDR3 is 15 residues. With V trimmed by 4 bases and J by 1 base, 2 bases remained unmatched. The germline V gene has CDR1 SGHNT and CDR2 YYREEE (reference sequence). Written as DNA, the CDR3 is TGTGCCAGCAGCGTGACTAGCGGGAGGTCCTACGAGCAGTACTTC. Translated, it gives CASSVTSGRSYEQYF.

The chain has TRBV7-9 and TRBJ2-3; D not resolved. Trimming left V 3 bases short and J 1 base short, with 11 bases between. The CDR3 extends over 15 amino acids. CDR1 and CDR2 from the germline V gene are SEHNR and FQNEAQ (reference sequence). CDR3 region: CASSLGSAGTDTQYF. The CDR3 nucleotides are TGTGCCAGCAGCTTGGGATCGGCAGGCACAGATACGCAGTATTTT.

The sample holds one count of this clone. The rearrangement joins TRBV11-1 to TRBJ2-1, with D unresolved. Trimming took 5 bases from V and 0 from J, leaving 8 bases between them. The CDR3 consists of 14 residues. The germline CDR1 and CDR2 sequences are SGHAT and FQDESV (reference sequence). CDR3 nucleotides: TGTGCCAGCAGCCTCCCTAGCTCCTACAATGAGCAGTTCTTC. Translation gives CASSLPSSYNEQFF.

The chain is built from TRBV28 and TRBJ1-1, with 9 bases that match TRBD1. Germline trimming cut 8 bases from V and 5 bases from J; bases unmatched to any gene: 15. This CDR3 has 16 amino acids. Germline CDR1 and CDR2: MDHEN and SYDVKM. CDR3 coding DNA: TGTGCCAGCCTCATTAATCCGGGACAGGGTGGAACTGAAGCTTTCTTT. Protein product: CASLINPGQGGTEAFF.

The chain employs TRBV28 and TRBJ1-2, with 9 bases matching TRBD1. Germline values: CDR1 MDHEN, CDR2 SYDVKM. V lost 5 bases, J lost 3 bases, and 4 bases stayed unmatched. The CDR3 loop spans 14 amino acids. Written as DNA, the CDR3 is TGTGCCAGCAGTGCACAGGGGGCGTACTATGGCTACACCTTC. Protein: CASSAQGAYYGYTF.

The rearrangement uses TRBV28 and TRBJ1-2, with 8 nucleotides matching TRBD1. The V gene's germline CDR1 is MDHEN and CDR2 SYDVKM. This CDR3 is built from 14 residues. With V trimmed by 3 bases and J by 4 bases, 4 bases remained unmatched. CDR3 in amino acids: CASSFQGQAYGYTF. In DNA, the CDR3 is TGTGCCAGCAGTTTCCAGGGACAGGCCTATGGCTACACCTTC.

The chain links TRBV19 to TRBJ2-3, with D maybe TRBD1 (6 bases). The germline V gene has CDR1 LNHDA and CDR2 SQIVND (reference sequence). This CDR3 has 15 residues. V shed 6 bases and J shed 2 bases, with 15 bases lying between them. The CDR3 nucleotides are TGTGCCAGTAGGGCTAGACAGGCCCCCACAGATACGCAGTATTTT. It is translated as CASRARQAPTDTQYF.

V gene TRBV28 combines with J gene TRBJ2-3; 12 bases are shared with TRBD1. The junction had 7 bases not matched to a gene; V was cut back by 5 bases and J by 1 base. The CDR3 has 17 amino acids. Germline CDR1 and CDR2: MDHEN and SYDVKM. The CDR3 here is CASSRLGQGARTDTQYF. DNA for the CDR3: TGTGCCAGCAGTAGACTGGGACAGGGGGCTCGCACAGATACGCAGTATTTT.

V and J are TRBV19 and TRBJ2-3; D call uncertain. V was cut by 4 bases and J by 6 bases, with 23 bases left in between. Germline V gene data show CDR1 as LNHDA and CDR2 as SQIVND (reference sequence). This CDR3 region has 17 residues. CDR3 DNA sequence: TGTGCCAGTAGTACCATAGGCCCAACTTCAAGGCGGGATACGCAGTATTTT. It specifies CASSTIGPTSRRDTQYF. The variable domain in full, with the rest retrieved from reference TRBV19 and TRBJ2-3, is DGGITQSPKYLFRKEGQNVTLSCEQNLNHDAMYWYRQDPGQGLRLIYYSQIVNDFQKGDIAEGYSVSREKKESFPLTVTSAQKNPTAFYLCASSTIGPTSRRDTQYFGPGTRLTVL.

This chain uses TRBV19 with TRBJ2-5, with D unclear. The tail of the sequence fits TRBJ2-7 better, so the J call may be wrong. This CDR3 is built from 11 residues. Germline CDR1 LNHDA, CDR2 SQIVND (reference sequence). CDR3 bases: TGTGCCAGTAGTATACGGAACGAGCAGTACTTC. This translates into CASSIRNEQYF.

This chain joins TRBV28 and TRBJ2-4; the D is unclear. This CDR3 has 14 residues. V gave up 8 bases and J gave up 0 bases, with 11 bases separating them. From germline, CDR1 is MDHEN and CDR2 SYDVKM. The CDR3 loop reads CASSGRLAKNIQYF. CDR3 DNA: TGTGCCAGCTCTGGCAGACTAGCCAAAAACATTCAGTACTTC.

The chain joins TRBV2 to TRBJ2-5; 10 bases are shared with TRBD1. The J call is uncertain, as TRBJ2-7 better fits the DNA end. The V gene's germline CDR1 is SNHLY and CDR2 FYNNEI. The CDR3 runs 13 residues. The CDR3 reads CASSGDRGHEQYF. CDR3 DNA: TGTGCCAGCTCGGGGGACAGGGGCCACGAGCAGTACTTC.

The V gene is TRBV6-6, the J gene TRBJ2-5; D possibly corresponds to TRBD1 (5 bases). TRBJ2-7 explains the end of the DNA better; the J call may be wrong. This CDR3 contains 14 residues. The germline V gene has CDR1 MNHNY and CDR2 SVGAGI (reference sequence). The CDR3 DNA sequence: TGTGCCAGCAGTCTCTCGCAGGGTGGGTACGAGCAGTACTTC. Protein sequence: CASSLSQGGYEQYF.

J is TRBJ2-3 and V is TRBV28; the D is unclear. Trimming removed 1 base from V and 2 bases from J, with 1 base in between. This CDR3 has 12 residues. Germline V gives CDR1 MDHEN, CDR2 SYDVKM. CDR3 sequence reads: CASSLFTDTQYF. CDR3 DNA: TGTGCCAGCAGTTTATTCACAGATACGCAGTATTTT.

The V call is TRBV28, the J call TRBJ1-3, with a possible D match to TRBD1 (6 bases). Trimming removed 7 bases at V and 6 bases at J, with 16 bases between. This CDR3 comprises 14 residues. Germline V gives CDR1 MDHEN, CDR2 SYDVKM. The CDR3 DNA is TGTGCCAGCACCCCGCGGGGGGCAGTAAACACCATATATTTT. The encoded protein is CASTPRGAVNTIYF.

The rearrangement uses TRBV5-4 and TRBJ2-1, with D unresolved. V was cut by 2 bases and J by 9 bases, with 15 bases left in between. The CDR3 is 14 residues long. Per germline, CDR1 SGHNT and CDR2 YYREEE (reference sequence). The CDR3, as DNA: TGTGCCAGCAGCTTTCCCCTATTGGGATTTGAGCAGTTCTTC. Translating gives CASSFPLLGFEQFF. Variable domain in full (rest from reference TRBV5-4 and TRBJ2-1): ETGVTQSPTHLIKTRGQQVTLRCSSQSGHNTVSWYQQALGQGPQFIFQYYREEENGRGNFPPRFSGLQFPNYSSELNVNALELDDSALYLCASSFPLLGFEQFFGPGTRLTVL.

V is TRBV5-5 and J is TRBJ2-3; 9 bases align to TRBD2. This CDR3 region has 16 residues. The V gene end was trimmed by 6 bases and the J gene end by 3 bases; junction bases not matched to a gene: 11. From germline, CDR1 is SGHKS and CDR2 YYEKEE (reference sequence). CDR3 amino acids: CASTIVGAGGTDTQYF. The CDR3 DNA is TGTGCCAGCACCATTGTTGGGGCGGGAGGGACAGATACGCAGTATTTT.

The rearrangement links TRBV18 to TRBJ2-7, with 8 bases lining up with TRBD1. This CDR3 has 13 amino acids. Germline V gene data show CDR1 as KGHSH and CDR2 as LQKENI. The V segment lost 4 bases and the J segment 5 bases; nucleotides outside the gene matches: 4. The CDR3 protein is CASSLGQEDEQYF. In nucleotides, the CDR3 is TGTGCCAGCTCACTGGGACAGGAGGACGAGCAGTACTTC.

The chain is built from TRBV6-1 and TRBJ2-7; D uncertain. Between the trimmed V and J ends, which lost 5 bases and 0 bases, there was a span of 14 bases. The length of the CDR3 is 15 residues. The germline V gene encodes CDR1 MNHNS and CDR2 SASEGT. The CDR3 protein is CASSPVGPYSYEQYF. DNA for the CDR3: TGTGCCAGCAGTCCGGTCGGGCCTTACTCCTACGAGCAGTACTTC.

For the CDR3, the DNA is TGTGCCAGCAGTGGCGGGGGACAGGGTGGATACACTGAAGCTTTCTTT. Translated: CASSGGGQGGYTEAFF. The rearrangement joins TRBV27 to TRBJ1-1; 9 nucleotides agree with TRBD1. This CDR3 contains 16 residues. Trimming at V came to 5 bases and at J to 3 bases, leaving 10 bases not matched to a gene. In germline, CDR1 is MNHEY, CDR2 SMNVEV (reference sequence).

The chain carries TRBV15 and TRBJ2-2; maybe TRBD2 (6 bases). The CDR3 runs to 15 residues. Trimming left V 3 bases short and J 2 bases short, with 10 bases between. Germline V CDR1 and CDR2: LNHNV, YYDKDF (reference sequence). Here the CDR3 DNA reads TGTGCCACCAGCAGCATGACTAGAAACACCGGGGAGCTGTTTTTT. Its translation: CATSSMTRNTGELFF.

The genes are TRBV15 and TRBJ2-7; 10 nucleotides match TRBD1. Per germline, CDR1 LNHNV and CDR2 YYDKDF (reference sequence). V lost 2 bases and J lost 3; bases outside the gene matches: 7. The CDR3 contains 16 residues. The CDR3: CATSRNPGQGNYEQYF. Written as DNA, the CDR3 is TGTGCCACCAGCAGAAATCCGGGACAGGGGAACTACGAGCAGTACTTC. Based on the CDR3 plus reference TRBV15 and TRBJ2-7, the full variable domain is DAMVIQNPRYQVTQFGKPVTLSCSQTLNHNVMYWYQQKSSQAPKLLFHYYDKDFNNEADTPDNFQSRRPNTSFCFLDIRSPGLGDTAMYLCATSRNPGQGNYEQYFGPGTRLTVT.

The V gene is TRBV7-9, the J gene TRBJ2-7; 7 bases map to TRBD1. V gave up 1 base and J gave up 3 bases; unmatched junction bases: 6. The CDR3 sequence is 15 residues long. Germline V gives CDR1 SEHNR, CDR2 FQNEAQ (reference sequence). For the CDR3, the DNA is TGTGCCAGCAGCTTAGGAGGGTGGGACAGCTACGAGCAGTACTTC. Translated: CASSLGGWDSYEQYF.

The chain is built from TRBV15 and TRBJ1-5; 8 positions match TRBD1. The length of the CDR3 is 13 residues. The trim removed 3 bases at V and 7 bases at J, leaving 2 bases unmatched. CDR1 and CDR2 (germline): LNHNV, YYDKDF (reference sequence). The CDR3: CATSSDRGQPQHF. For the CDR3, the DNA is TGTGCCACCAGCAGCGACAGGGGCCAGCCCCAGCATTTT.

The chain has TRBV27 and TRBJ2-5, with D perhaps matching TRBD1 (5 bases). Trimming stripped 5 bases from V and 4 bases from J, with 14 bases between. Germline CDR1 is MNHEY and CDR2 is SMNVEV (reference sequence). The CDR3 covers 14 residues. The CDR3 here is CASSPWGRGETQYF. DNA for the CDR3: TGTGCCAGCAGTCCCTGGGGCAGAGGAGAGACCCAGTACTTC.

This clone appeared a few times. The rearrangement links TRBV20-1 to TRBJ1-1; no reliable D call. The CDR3 has 11 amino acids. Trimming removed 7 bases from V and 1 base from J, with 7 bases in between. CDR1 and CDR2 from the germline V gene are DFQATT and SNEGSKA (reference sequence). The chain's CDR3 is CSVLKNTEAFF. DNA of the CDR3: TGCAGTGTTTTAAAGAACACTGAAGCTTTCTTT.